This is a list of T cell receptor beta chains from one sample in a study of cytomegalovirus exposure and HLA in healthy donors. Assay used: immunoSEQ multiplex PCR; TCRdb lists only in-frame clones, some missing. The repertoire includes about 52,000 clones, approximately 70% of them detected once, and approximately 2.7% sits in the top ten. Sequences were obtained from PBMCs. All receptors come from a man aged 18-30 years in good health and CMV-seronegative. CDR3s include the opening cysteine and the closing phenylalanine or tryptophan. The order of the fields is CDR3 length, D gene, V gene, J gene, clone size, CDR3 protein, CDR3 DNA. D genes are given only for firm matches. The size of a clone is reported for some rows only, either as once, few or many, or as a class for expanded clones.

cdr3_length: 17
d_call: -
v_call: TRBV18
j_call: TRBJ2-7
clone_size: -
cdr3_aa: CASSPPLGDRSSYEQYF
cdr3_nt: TGTGCCAGCTCACCACCGTTGGGAGACAGGAGCTCCTACGAGCAGTACTTC

cdr3_length: 15
d_call: -
v_call: TRBV4-1
j_call: TRBJ1-4
clone_size: -
cdr3_aa: CASSYTAPTNEKLFF
cdr3_nt: TGCGCCAGCAGCTATACAGCTCCAACTAATGAAAAACTGTTTTTT

cdr3_length: 13
d_call: -
v_call: TRBV5-1
j_call: TRBJ2-7
clone_size: -
cdr3_aa: CASSLAGRSEQYF
cdr3_nt: TGCGCCAGCAGCTTGGCGGGGAGGAGCGAGCAGTACTTC

cdr3_length: 15
d_call: -
v_call: TRBV4-1
j_call: TRBJ1-2
clone_size: -
cdr3_aa: CASSQGTGGDYGYTF
cdr3_nt: TGCGCCAGCAGCCAGGGGACCGGAGGGGACTATGGCTACACCTTC

cdr3_length: 14
d_call: -
v_call: TRBV7-9
j_call: TRBJ1-1
clone_size: -
cdr3_aa: CASSLVLENTEAFF
cdr3_nt: TGTGCCAGCAGCTTAGTTCTAGAGAACACTGAAGCTTTCTTT

cdr3_length: 11
d_call: -
v_call: TRBV28
j_call: TRBJ2-7
clone_size: -
cdr3_aa: CASSPYYEQYF
cdr3_nt: TGTGCCAGCAGTCCGTACTACGAGCAGTACTTC

cdr3_length: 14
d_call: -
v_call: TRBV15
j_call: TRBJ1-2
clone_size: -
cdr3_aa: CATSRDKGVDGYTF
cdr3_nt: TGTGCCACCAGCAGAGATAAGGGGGTGGATGGCTACACCTTC

cdr3_length: 14
d_call: -
v_call: TRBV7-2
j_call: TRBJ2-5
clone_size: -
cdr3_aa: CASSLQGSSETQYF
cdr3_nt: TGTGCCAGCAGCTTACAGGGGTCCTCGGAGACCCAGTACTTC

cdr3_length: 13
d_call: -
v_call: TRBV6-1
j_call: TRBJ1-6
clone_size: -
cdr3_aa: CASSEQENSPLHF
cdr3_nt: TGTGCCAGCAGTGAACAGGAAAATTCACCCCTCCACTTT

cdr3_length: 14
d_call: TRBD1
v_call: TRBV7-6
j_call: TRBJ1-2
clone_size: -
cdr3_aa: CASSLPGTGNGYTF
cdr3_nt: TGTGCCAGCAGCTTACCCGGGACAGGGAATGGCTACACCTTC

cdr3_length: 14
d_call: -
v_call: TRBV10-3
j_call: TRBJ2-7
clone_size: few
cdr3_aa: CAISEADSPYEQYF
cdr3_nt: TGTGCCATCAGTGAGGCCGACAGCCCCTACGAGCAGTACTTC

cdr3_length: 14
d_call: -
v_call: TRBV30
j_call: TRBJ1-2
clone_size: -
cdr3_aa: CAWSVQAHNYGYTF
cdr3_nt: TGTGCCTGGAGTGTCCAGGCCCATAACTATGGCTACACCTTC

cdr3_length: 14
d_call: -
v_call: TRBV12-5
j_call: TRBJ2-1
clone_size: -
cdr3_aa: CASGLDFNYNEQFF
cdr3_nt: TGTGCTAGTGGTTTGGACTTCAACTACAATGAGCAGTTCTTC

cdr3_length: 11
d_call: -
v_call: TRBV28
j_call: TRBJ1-1
clone_size: -
cdr3_aa: CASSSNTEAFF
cdr3_nt: TGTGCCAGCAGCAGTAACACTGAAGCTTTCTTT

cdr3_length: 19
d_call: TRBD2
v_call: TRBV5-4
j_call: TRBJ2-6
clone_size: once
cdr3_aa: CASSLGGLAGGFGANVLTF
cdr3_nt: TGTGCCAGCAGCTTGGGTGGGTTAGCGGGAGGGTTTGGGGCCAACGTCCTGACTTTC

cdr3_length: 14
d_call: TRBD1
v_call: TRBV6-5
j_call: TRBJ1-2
clone_size: few
cdr3_aa: CASRMTGGDYGYTF
cdr3_nt: TGTGCCAGCAGGATGACAGGGGGGGACTATGGCTACACCTTC

cdr3_length: 16
d_call: TRBD2
v_call: TRBV30
j_call: TRBJ2-7
clone_size: -
cdr3_aa: CAWSYLLAGRLYEQYF
cdr3_nt: TGTGCCTGGAGTTACTTACTAGCGGGCCGCCTCTACGAGCAGTACTTC

cdr3_length: 14
d_call: TRBD1
v_call: TRBV10-3
j_call: TRBJ1-2
clone_size: -
cdr3_aa: CAISESDRGFVYTF
cdr3_nt: TGTGCCATCAGTGAGTCGGACAGGGGGTTTGTCTACACCTTC

cdr3_length: 14
d_call: -
v_call: TRBV5-4
j_call: TRBJ1-1
clone_size: -
cdr3_aa: CASTIKGGVQRAFF
cdr3_nt: TGTGCCAGCACTATCAAGGGAGGGGTTCAACGAGCTTTCTTT

cdr3_length: 18
d_call: TRBD2
v_call: TRBV4-3
j_call: TRBJ2-2
clone_size: -
cdr3_aa: CASSPHLLAGVGTGELFF
cdr3_nt: TGCGCCAGCAGCCCCCACCTATTAGCGGGAGTAGGGACCGGGGAGCTGTTTTTT

cdr3_length: 16
d_call: -
v_call: TRBV7-8
j_call: TRBJ1-1
clone_size: -
cdr3_aa: CASSSRIQGSNTEAFF
cdr3_nt: TGTGCCAGCAGCTCCCGAATACAGGGATCGAACACTGAAGCTTTCTTT

cdr3_length: 16
d_call: -
v_call: TRBV5-4
j_call: TRBJ2-6
clone_size: -
cdr3_aa: CASSFYRAPGANVLTF
cdr3_nt: TGTGCCAGCAGCTTTTACAGGGCCCCCGGGGCCAACGTCCTGACTTTC

cdr3_length: 16
d_call: TRBD2
v_call: TRBV27
j_call: TRBJ2-3
clone_size: -
cdr3_aa: CASHKGSGGGTDTQYF
cdr3_nt: TGTGCCAGCCATAAAGGGAGTGGGGGGGGCACAGATACGCAGTATTTT

cdr3_length: 16
d_call: TRBD1
v_call: TRBV9
j_call: TRBJ1-2
clone_size: -
cdr3_aa: CASSVEGQVSSGGYTF
cdr3_nt: TGTGCCAGCAGCGTGGAAGGACAGGTATCGTCCGGTGGCTACACCTTC

cdr3_length: 15
d_call: TRBD2
v_call: TRBV7-8
j_call: TRBJ2-3
clone_size: -
cdr3_aa: CASHGTGGFTDTQYF
cdr3_nt: TGTGCCAGCCACGGCACGGGGGGGTTCACAGATACGCAGTATTTT

cdr3_length: 15
d_call: -
v_call: TRBV7-7
j_call: TRBJ2-5
clone_size: -
cdr3_aa: CASSLAWRVGETQYF
cdr3_nt: TGTGCTAGCAGCTTAGCATGGAGGGTGGGAGAGACCCAGTACTTC

cdr3_length: 16
d_call: TRBD1
v_call: TRBV15
j_call: TRBJ2-1
clone_size: -
cdr3_aa: CATSRAPGQDYNEQFF
cdr3_nt: TGTGCCACCAGCAGAGCACCGGGACAGGACTACAATGAGCAGTTCTTC

cdr3_length: 16
d_call: TRBD1
v_call: TRBV15
j_call: TRBJ1-2
clone_size: -
cdr3_aa: CATSRGGTGGSYGYTF
cdr3_nt: TGTGCCACCAGCAGAGGCGGGACAGGGGGATCCTATGGCTACACCTTC

cdr3_length: 15
d_call: TRBD1
v_call: TRBV6-1
j_call: TRBJ1-5
clone_size: -
cdr3_aa: CASSRQGGSNQPQHF
cdr3_nt: TGTGCCAGCAGTAGACAGGGGGGAAGCAATCAGCCCCAGCATTTT

cdr3_length: 15
d_call: -
v_call: TRBV4-3
j_call: TRBJ1-5
clone_size: -
cdr3_aa: CASSQDRQVSQPQHF
cdr3_nt: TGCGCCAGCAGCCAAGACCGACAGGTGAGTCAGCCCCAGCATTTT

cdr3_length: 15
d_call: TRBD1
v_call: TRBV4-3
j_call: TRBJ2-2
clone_size: few
cdr3_aa: CASSQRDRNTGELFF
cdr3_nt: TGCGCCAGCAGCCAAAGGGACAGGAACACCGGGGAGCTGTTTTTT

cdr3_length: 15
d_call: -
v_call: TRBV28
j_call: TRBJ2-7
clone_size: -
cdr3_aa: CASSSTRVGKHEQYF
cdr3_nt: TGTGCCAGCAGTTCGACCAGGGTAGGAAAGCACGAGCAGTACTTC

cdr3_length: 16
d_call: -
v_call: TRBV28
j_call: TRBJ2-2
clone_size: -
cdr3_aa: CASSSYPQVNTGELFF
cdr3_nt: TGTGCCAGCAGTTCGTACCCTCAGGTGAACACCGGGGAGCTGTTTTTT

cdr3_length: 15
d_call: TRBD2
v_call: TRBV19
j_call: TRBJ2-1
clone_size: few
cdr3_aa: CASSPREGLVGEQFF
cdr3_nt: TGTGCCAGTAGTCCCCGGGAAGGACTAGTTGGTGAGCAGTTCTTC

cdr3_length: 13
d_call: -
v_call: TRBV27
j_call: TRBJ1-1
clone_size: -
cdr3_aa: CASSPVGRGEAFF
cdr3_nt: TGTGCCAGCAGCCCGGTGGGCAGGGGCGAAGCTTTCTTT

cdr3_length: 14
d_call: -
v_call: TRBV12-5
j_call: TRBJ1-1
clone_size: -
cdr3_aa: CATYSTNLNTEAFF
cdr3_nt: TGTGCTACCTACTCGACAAACTTGAACACTGAAGCTTTCTTT

cdr3_length: 12
d_call: -
v_call: TRBV28
j_call: TRBJ2-3
clone_size: -
cdr3_aa: CASISPTDTQYF
cdr3_nt: TGTGCCAGCATAAGCCCGACAGATACGCAGTATTTT

cdr3_length: 14
d_call: -
v_call: TRBV7-9
j_call: TRBJ1-2
clone_size: -
cdr3_aa: CASSRPSGEYGYTF
cdr3_nt: TGTGCCAGCAGCCGTCCGTCCGGGGAGTATGGCTACACCTTC

cdr3_length: 14
d_call: -
v_call: TRBV29-1
j_call: TRBJ1-1
clone_size: -
cdr3_aa: CSARAGQTNTEAFF
cdr3_nt: TGCAGCGCCCGAGCCGGACAGACGAACACTGAAGCTTTCTTT

cdr3_length: 16
d_call: TRBD2
v_call: TRBV10-3
j_call: TRBJ2-1
clone_size: -
cdr3_aa: CAISDTSGTSYNEQFF
cdr3_nt: TGTGCCATCAGTGACACTAGCGGGACCTCCTACAATGAGCAGTTCTTC

cdr3_length: 12
d_call: -
v_call: TRBV2
j_call: TRBJ1-2
clone_size: -
cdr3_aa: CASSESNYGYTF
cdr3_nt: TGTGCCAGCAGTGAATCAAACTATGGCTACACCTTC

cdr3_length: 15
d_call: TRBD1
v_call: TRBV2
j_call: TRBJ2-7
clone_size: -
cdr3_aa: CASSRTGVPPYEQYF
cdr3_nt: TGTGCCAGCAGCCGTACAGGGGTCCCTCCCTACGAGCAGTACTTC

cdr3_length: 17
d_call: TRBD1
v_call: TRBV29-1
j_call: TRBJ1-4
clone_size: -
cdr3_aa: CSVVPGQGPSTNEKLFF
cdr3_nt: TGCAGCGTTGTTCCGGGACAGGGGCCTTCAACTAATGAAAAACTGTTTTTT

cdr3_length: 15
d_call: -
v_call: TRBV6-5
j_call: TRBJ2-7
clone_size: -
cdr3_aa: CASSYGAGGFYEQYF
cdr3_nt: TGTGCCAGCAGTTACGGGGCAGGGGGGTTCTACGAGCAGTACTTC

cdr3_length: 13
d_call: -
v_call: TRBV4-3
j_call: TRBJ2-7
clone_size: once
cdr3_aa: CASSQVTGGEQYF
cdr3_nt: TGCGCCAGCAGCCAAGTAACAGGGGGGGAACAGTACTTC

cdr3_length: 13
d_call: TRBD1
v_call: TRBV6-5
j_call: TRBJ2-7
clone_size: -
cdr3_aa: CASSPGQRYEQYF
cdr3_nt: TGTGCCAGCAGCCCGGGACAGCGCTACGAGCAGTACTTC

cdr3_length: 16
d_call: TRBD2
v_call: TRBV28
j_call: TRBJ2-5
clone_size: -
cdr3_aa: CASSSRLAGPRETQYF
cdr3_nt: TGTGCCAGCAGTTCGAGACTAGCGGGACCGCGGGAGACCCAGTACTTC

cdr3_length: 15
d_call: TRBD1
v_call: TRBV4-3
j_call: TRBJ2-7
clone_size: once
cdr3_aa: CASSQDTGVNYEQYF
cdr3_nt: TGCGCCAGCAGCCAAGACACAGGGGTAAACTACGAGCAGTACTTC

cdr3_length: 19
d_call: -
v_call: TRBV4-1
j_call: TRBJ2-6
clone_size: -
cdr3_aa: CASSQELASDYSGANVLTF
cdr3_nt: TGCGCCAGCAGCCAAGAACTGGCCAGCGACTACTCTGGGGCCAACGTCCTGACTTTC

cdr3_length: 17
d_call: -
v_call: TRBV7-9
j_call: TRBJ1-1
clone_size: -
cdr3_aa: CASSPGGGGVGNTEAFF
cdr3_nt: TGTGCCAGCAGCCCGGGTGGGGGGGGAGTTGGGAACACTGAAGCTTTCTTT